The clone carrying this TCR beta chain was observed at least ten times. Its specificity is unknown. The time point denotes: blood at routine non-recurrence follow-up after resection. Unsorted samples of tumor, nontumor lung or frozen PBMC had their whole RNA sequenced. These data come from a study of spatial heterogeneity in lung cancer. Background on the study: Sequencing was performed on follow-up PBMC samples when available, collected at a median of around 2 years after resection. Beta-chain sequences were consistently detected more often than alpha-chain sequences. Whole-study results and caveats: Whereas they appeared in blood less at follow-up, ubiquitous expanded tumor TCRs appeared there more at resection.

This CDR3 has 17 amino acids. From germline, CDR1 is LGHNA and CDR2 YNFKEQ. V shed 0 bases, J shed 2 bases, and the junction held 3 bases outside the gene matches. In TCRdb, the 5' RACE reads were re-called with MiXCR into one record per CDR3 protein. The sample has roughly 120,000 distinct CDR3 sequences, over 9% seen once. The receptor's source is a male donor with early-stage non-small cell lung cancer. Source: PBMCs, taken at follow-up. This chain joins TRBV4-2 and TRBJ2-4, with 11 bases fitting TRBD1. Here the CDR3 DNA reads TGTGCCAGCAGCCAAGAGGGACAGGGGGGTACCAAAAACATTCAGTACTTC. Encoded protein: CASSQEGQGGTKNIQYF.